One and the same sample provided the 19 T cell receptor beta chains below, sequenced in a study of regulatory and conventional T cells in RAG deficiency. The sorted conventional CD4+ T cells were CD25-low and CD127-high, with genomic DNA sequenced. The method was immunoSEQ multiplex PCR; TCRdb's version includes in-frame clones alone and lacks a portion of them. The sample yields around 20,000 clones, around 97% seen once. The same sample was also studied in work on regulatory T cells. Per that study: Primers: 52 TRBV forward and 13 TRBJ reverse.

Source material: CD25- CD4+ T cells sorted from blood. These receptors came from a human donor in good health.

The chain couples TRBV9 to TRBJ1-3, with D possibly being TRBD1 (6 bases). The germline gives CDR1 SGDLS, CDR2 YYNGEE. CDR3 length equals 14 residues. Trimming took off 0 bases at V and 3 bases at J, with 7 bases between the two ends. The CDR3: CASSVEGVGNTIYF. The CDR3 nucleotides read TGTGCCAGCAGCGTAGAGGGGGTTGGAAACACCATATATTTT.

The gene calls are TRBV5-1 and TRBJ1-1; TRBD1 matches at 8 bases. The CDR3 contains 13 residues. After removal of 4 bases from V and 11 bases from J, the junction contained 10 bases not matched to a gene. The germline V gene encodes CDR1 SGHRS and CDR2 YFSETQ. CDR3 loop: CASSLGQGADAFF. The CDR3 DNA is TGCGCCAGCAGCCTCGGACAGGGCGCGGATGCTTTCTTT.

The chain has TRBV18 and TRBJ1-1, with 7 bases fitting TRBD1. V lost 6 bases, J lost 5 bases, and 9 bases stayed unmatched. There are 14 residues in the CDR3. Germline CDR1 is KGHSH and CDR2 is LQKENI. The CDR3 nucleotides are TGTGCCAGCTCCCGGCAGGGGGGTGAAACTGAAGCTTTCTTT. It specifies CASSRQGGETEAFF.

This chain links TRBV6-5 with TRBJ2-7; 7 bases align to TRBD1. The CDR3 runs 15 residues. The V gene's germline CDR1 is MNHEY and CDR2 SVGAGI. The V segment lost 7 bases and the J segment 2 bases; nucleotides outside the gene matches: 11. The CDR3 DNA follows: TGTGCCAGCACTAAACAGGGGATTAAGCCCTACGAGCAGTACTTC. Translated, it gives CASTKQGIKPYEQYF.

The sample holds a few counts of this clone. CDR3: CAISGGGSTGELFF. The CDR3 DNA sequence: TGTGCCATCAGTGGAGGGGGAAGTACCGGGGAGCTGTTTTTT. The chain links TRBV10-3 to TRBJ2-2; possible D gene TRBD1, 6 bases. Trimming pared 4 bases from V and 5 bases from J, leaving 11 bases between. Looked up from germline, CDR1 is ENHRY and CDR2 is SYGVKD. The CDR3 has 14 amino acids.

The gene calls are TRBV7-8 and TRBJ2-1; TRBD2 matches 9 bases. This CDR3 has 14 amino acids. The V gene end was trimmed by 6 bases and the J gene end by 4 bases; junction bases not matched to a gene: 4. CDR1 and CDR2 (germline): SGHVS, FQNEAQ. CDR3 bases: TGTGCCAGCAGAGCTAGCGGGGAGTACAATGAGCAGTTCTTC. Its protein is CASRASGEYNEQFF.

The chain employs TRBV30 and TRBJ1-2; 7 positions match TRBD1. Germline V gives CDR1 GTSNPN, CDR2 SVGIG (reference sequence). Trimming cost V 1 base and J 3 bases; bases outside gene matches: 5. This CDR3 has 14 amino acids. The CDR3: CAWSGRGRDYGYTF. The CDR3 DNA sequence: TGTGCCTGGAGTGGGAGGGGGCGCGACTATGGCTACACCTTC.

The chain links TRBV27 to TRBJ2-2; 7 nucleotides agree with TRBD1. This CDR3 has 15 residues. In germline, CDR1 is MNHEY, CDR2 SMNVEV (reference sequence). J gave up 1 base and V 6 bases, and 5 bases lay outside the gene matches. CDR3 bases: TGTGCCAGCAGACAGGGACAGAAGAACACCGGGGAGCTGTTTTTT. Amino acids: CASRQGQKNTGELFF.

The chain has TRBV18 and TRBJ2-7; TRBD1 matches at 10 bases. CDR3 length: 15 residues. V was clipped by 6 bases and J by 3 bases; unmatched bases: 8. Germline V gene lookup returns CDR1 KGHSH and CDR2 LQKENI. The CDR3, as DNA: TGTGCCAGCTCGCTCGGACAGGGGGTGTACTACGAGCAGTACTTC. As protein: CASSLGQGVYYEQYF.

This clone appeared once. The V and J genes are TRBV4-1 and TRBJ1-1; D gene unclear. The V end was cut by 0 bases, the J end by 3 bases, with 5 bases between. Germline CDR1 is MGHRA and CDR2 is YSYEKL. CDR3 size: 13 residues. CDR3 sequence (DNA): TGCGCCAGCAGCCAAGAGAGGGACACTGAAGCTTTCTTT. Its protein product is CASSQERDTEAFF.

The chain couples TRBV27 to TRBJ2-2; D unclear. There are 14 residues in the CDR3. The ends were cut back, 4 bases at V and 5 bases at J, with 11 bases in the middle. Germline values: CDR1 MNHEY, CDR2 SMNVEV (reference sequence). CDR3 loop: CASSWLLKTGELFF. DNA for the CDR3: TGTGCCAGCAGTTGGTTACTAAAAACCGGGGAGCTGTTTTTT.

The chain recombines TRBV6-1 with TRBJ1-5; 8 nucleotides match TRBD1. Germline V gives CDR1 MNHNS, CDR2 SASEGT. This CDR3 is 15 amino acids long. V dropped 7 bases and J dropped 7; count of bases not matched to a gene: 12. This CDR3 is CASTKTGGAEQPQHF. CDR3 nucleotides: TGTGCCAGCACCAAAACAGGGGGGGCCGAACAGCCCCAGCATTTT.

V usage is TRBV6-5 and J usage is TRBJ1-4, with TRBD1 matching over 8 bases. The CDR3 contains 15 residues. Germline CDR1 reads MNHEY; CDR2 reads SVGAGI. The ends lost 2 bases at V and 11 bases at J; junction bases unmatched: 10. The CDR3 sequence: CASSYGGQVPGKLFF. The CDR3 nucleotides read TGTGCCAGCAGTTACGGGGGACAGGTTCCTGGGAAACTGTTTTTT.

The rearrangement joins TRBV7-2 to TRBJ1-3, with D uncertain. Deletions cut 4 bases from V and 4 bases from J, with 8 bases between. Germline-derived CDR1 and CDR2 are SGHTA and FQGNSA. CDR3 length equals 13 residues. This CDR3 is CASSSLSGNTIYF. CDR3 nucleotide sequence: TGTGCCAGCAGCTCCTTGTCGGGAAACACCATATATTTT.

The rearrangement links TRBV6-5 to TRBJ2-2; D gene ambiguous. This CDR3 is built from 16 residues. Germline CDR1 is MNHEY and CDR2 is SVGAGI. Between the trimmed V and J ends, which lost 3 bases and 0 bases, there was a span of 11 bases. CDR3 protein: CASSYEHRPNTGELFF. The CDR3 DNA reads as TGTGCCAGCAGTTATGAGCACAGACCGAACACCGGGGAGCTGTTTTTT.

The V and J genes are TRBV4-1 and TRBJ1-4; TRBD1 might be the D (6 bases). V lost 4 bases and J 5 bases, leaving 8 bases between the germline ends. CDR1 and CDR2 (germline): MGHRA, YSYEKL. The CDR3 covers 13 residues. The CDR3 loop is CASSPTGNEKLFF. Written as DNA, the CDR3 is TGCGCCAGCAGCCCAACAGGGAATGAAAAACTGTTTTTT.

The chain joins TRBV30 to TRBJ2-1, with TRBD2 matching over 9 bases. V gave up 0 bases and J gave up 9 bases; unmatched junction bases: 6. In germline, CDR1 is GTSNPN, CDR2 SVGIG (reference sequence). This CDR3 has 14 amino acids. The CDR3 here is CAWSVWRGGGEQFF. CDR3 nucleotides: TGTGCCTGGAGTGTCTGGCGGGGGGGCGGTGAGCAGTTCTTC.

CDR3 sequence: CASSDPPTVQPQHF. In DNA, the CDR3 is TGTGCCAGCAGTGATCCCCCCACGGTTCAGCCCCAGCATTTT. The chain combines TRBV6-1 with TRBJ1-5; no definite D call. This CDR3 spans 14 amino acids. CDR1 and CDR2 (germline): MNHNS, SASEGT. Trimming stripped 3 bases from V and 6 bases from J, with 12 bases between.

This chain joins TRBV19 and TRBJ2-3; a possible D gene is TRBD1 (5 bases). Germline CDR1 is LNHDA and CDR2 is SQIVND (reference sequence). Trimming cost V 3 bases and J 5 bases, with 9 bases left between them. The CDR3 has 13 amino acids. CDR3 sequence: CASSINRQDTQYF. The CDR3 DNA reads as TGTGCCAGTAGTATTAACAGGCAAGATACGCAGTATTTT.